The rows below give T cell receptor beta chains drawn from one sample of a study of metastatic and nonmetastatic thyroid tumors. TCRdb re-clonotyped the PCR reads via MiXCR. Here the sample spans 13,000 to 15,000 clones, around 25% being singletons. The sequencing sample was made of tumor tissue. Receptors were obtained from a female donor with papillary thyroid cancer or a benign thyroid nodule (not recorded which). Some clones in this sample may be carry-over from other donors' samples. Each CDR3 is given with its conserved first and last residue. The D gene is left open where the match is weak. The size entry is marked missing in some rows and otherwise reads once, few, many or a size class.

- | TRBJ2-3 | - | TRBV12-3/TRBV12-4 | TGTGCCAGCAGGGACGGACGCGGGGCATCTAGGGATACGCAGTATTTT | CASRDGRGASRDTQYF
- | TRBJ1-1 | - | TRBV20-1 | TGCAGTGCTAGGTCGGGGGTCGGCTTGGCTGAAACTTTCTTT | CSARSGVGLAETFF
- | TRBJ2-6 | many | TRBV7-2 | TGTGCCAGCAGCTTAAGGACCACCGGGGCCAACGTCCTGACTTTC | CASSLRTTGANVLTF
- | TRBJ1-3 | medium-sized | TRBV11-2 | TGTGCCAGCAGCTTAGAAGGGCAGGGCACTGGAAACACCATATATTTT | CASSLEGQGTGNTIYF
TRBD2 | TRBJ2-2 | many | TRBV24-1 | TGTGCCACCAGTGATCGCGGGAGGTCTTGGGAGCTGTTTTTT | CATSDRGRSWELFF
TRBD1 | TRBJ2-6 | many | TRBV5-1 | TGCGCCAGCAGCTTGGGGACAGGGGCTGGGGCCAACGTCCTGACTTTC | CASSLGTGAGANVLTF
- | TRBJ2-7 | many | TRBV18 | TGTGCCAGCTCACCATCGATGGGAAGTCTGGTCGAGCAGTACTTC | CASSPSMGSLVEQYF
TRBD2 | TRBJ2-3 | medium-sized | TRBV3-1 | TGTGCCAGCAGCTTTCGGACTAGCGATACAGATACGCAGTATTTT | CASSFRTSDTDTQYF
- | TRBJ1-5 | few | TRBV7-8 | TGTGCCAGCAGCTTAGGTTTTTGGGGCGCCCAAAATCAGCCCCAGCATTTT | CASSLGFWGAQNQPQHF
TRBD2 | TRBJ2-5 | many | TRBV7-8 | TGTGCCAGCAGCTTCTCCGGGACTACCCAAGAGACCCAGTACTTC | CASSFSGTTQETQYF
- | TRBJ2-7 | - | TRBV11-2 | TGTACCAGCAGCTTAGAGTGGTCAGGGCGGTCCGATCAGTACTTC | CTSSLEWSGRSDQYF
- | TRBJ2-7 | many | TRBV10-3 | TGTGCCACACGGGGCGTCGAGCAGTACTTC | CATRGVEQYF
- | TRBJ2-1 | - | TRBV20-1 | TGCAGTGCTAGAGATCGTAGGGGGGCGAGAAACAATGAGCAGTTCTTC | CSARDRRGARNNEQFF
TRBD2 | TRBJ2-1 | many | TRBV20-1 | TGCAGTGCTAGGACTAGCGGGTCGAATGAGCAGTTCTTC | CSARTSGSNEQFF
TRBD2 | TRBJ2-1 | many | TRBV10-1 | TGCGCCAGCAGTGAGGGTGTCGGGACTAGCGGGCCCTACAATGAGCAGTTCTTC | CASSEGVGTSGPYNEQFF
- | TRBJ1-6 | - | TRBV30 | TGTGCCTGGGCTCTACAGGGAAATGCCGGTTCACCCCTCCACTTT | CAWALQGNAGSPLHF
TRBD1 | TRBJ1-5 | - | TRBV6-5 | TGTGCCAGCAGTTACTCGGGGGACAGGTGGATTCGTAATCAGCCCCAGCATTTT | CASSYSGDRWIRNQPQHF
- | TRBJ1-1 | - | TRBV13 | TGTGCCAGCAGCTTATTTCGAGGGGGGACATGGGTGAACACTGAAGCTTTCTTT | CASSLFRGGTWVNTEAFF
TRBD2 | TRBJ2-1 | - | TRBV4-2 | TGTGCCAGCAGCCAAGATGAGACTAGCGGGAGCAATGAGCAGTTCTTC | CASSQDETSGSNEQFF
- | TRBJ1-5 | many | TRBV11-3 | TGTGCCAGCAGCTTAGAGCGGGCATTGTTAGATCAGCCCCAGCATTTT | CASSLERALLDQPQHF
- | TRBJ2-5 | few | TRBV28 | TGTGCCAGCAGAGTAGGGGGAGTAGAGACCCAGTACTTC | CASRVGGVETQYF
TRBD1 | TRBJ1-5 | - | TRBV20-1 | TGCAGTGCTAGGCAGGGGGTCAATCAGCCCCAGCATTTT | CSARQGVNQPQHF
- | TRBJ2-1 | few | TRBV15 | TGTGCCACCAGCAGACGGAGCGGATCCTCTGATGAGCAGTTCTTC | CATSRRSGSSDEQFF
- | TRBJ1-6 | medium-sized | TRBV20-1 | TGCAGTGCTAGAGGCCAAGGGGAGGATCGTTCACCCCTCCACTTT | CSARGQGEDRSPLHF
- | TRBJ2-3 | medium-sized | TRBV12-3/TRBV12-4 | TGTGCCAGCAGCCGGACATCGAGCACAGATACGCAGTATTTT | CASSRTSSTDTQYF
- | TRBJ2-2 | - | TRBV3-1 | TGTGCCAGCAGCCAAGAAACAGAACCGAACACCGGGGAGCTGTTTTTT | CASSQETEPNTGELFF
- | TRBJ1-1 | medium-sized | TRBV2 | TGTGCCAGCAGTGAGAGGGGGAACACTGAAGCTTTCTTT | CASSERGNTEAFF
- | TRBJ2-1 | - | TRBV27 | TGTGCCAGCAGTTTGATGGATGAGCAGTTCTTC | CASSLMDEQFF
- | TRBJ2-1 | many | TRBV20-1 | TGCAGTACCGGTGGGCGCCGGGGATACAATGAGCAGTTCTTC | CSTGGRRGYNEQFF
- | TRBJ2-1 | few | TRBV2 | TGTGCCAGCAGCCCCCGTCAGGGGTCGAAGAATGAGCAGTTCTTC | CASSPRQGSKNEQFF
- | TRBJ2-6 | - | TRBV12-3/TRBV12-4 | TGTGCCAGCAGCCTAACTGGTTCCAACGTCCTGACTTTC | CASSLTGSNVLTF
- | TRBJ2-7 | medium-sized | TRBV11-1 | TGTGCCAGCAGCCTGAGCCAGGGAGCCTACGAGCAGTACTTC | CASSLSQGAYEQYF
TRBD1 | TRBJ1-5 | few | TRBV19 | TGTGCCAGTTGTGAAACAGGGGACCCGGAGGTGCCACAGCATTTT | CASCETGDPEVPQHF
TRBD2 | TRBJ2-7 | - | TRBV5-1 | TGCGCCAGCAGCCTACGGGGAGGGGGAGCGGGAGGTACCTACGAGCAGTACTTC | CASSLRGGGAGGTYEQYF
TRBD2 | TRBJ2-2 | few | TRBV11-1 | TGTGCCAGCAGCCTTGGACTAGCGGGATTAAGCACCGGGGAGCTGTTTTTT | CASSLGLAGLSTGELFF
- | TRBJ2-3 | many | TRBV9 | TGTGCCAGCAGCGTAGTTGGAGATACGCAGTATTTT | CASSVVGDTQYF
- | TRBJ1-1 | - | TRBV7-6 | TGTGCCAGCAGCTTAGCATCGACAGGGAACACTGAAGCTTTCTTT | CASSLASTGNTEAFF
- | TRBJ1-5 | many | TRBV19 | TGTGCCAGTAGTATTGGTAGGGTAGGCCAGCCCCAGCATTTT | CASSIGRVGQPQHF
TRBD1 | TRBJ1-1 | many | TRBV5-1 | TGCGCCAGCAGCTTTAGTCCCGGGACAGGGGTGAACACTGAAGCTTTCTTT | CASSFSPGTGVNTEAFF
- | TRBJ2-1 | medium-sized | TRBV7-8 | TGTGCCAGCAGCTCCAGACCCGGGGGACAGATATACAATGAGCAGTTCTTC | CASSSRPGGQIYNEQFF
- | TRBJ2-2 | few | TRBV19 | TGTGCCAGTAGTTTTATCAACACCGGTGAGCTGTTTTTT | CASSFINTGELFF
- | TRBJ1-3 | - | TRBV11-3 | TGTGCCAGCAGCGGCCTACAGGCCTCTGGAAACACCATATATTTT | CASSGLQASGNTIYF
TRBD2 | TRBJ2-3 | many | TRBV14 | TGTGCCAGCAGCCTTACCCGGGAGGGCGGGCAGTATTTT | CASSLTREGGQYF
- | TRBJ2-3 | - | TRBV15 | TGTGCCAGCAGCGCTTGGTCGGGAATGACAGATACGCAGTATTTT | CASSAWSGMTDTQYF
TRBD2 | TRBJ2-7 | few | TRBV12-3/TRBV12-4 | TGTGCCAGCAGTTTGGTAGCGGGAATCTTCTACGAGCAGTACTTC | CASSLVAGIFYEQYF
- | TRBJ2-1 | many | TRBV14 | TGTGCCAGCAGCCCTCTTTCCAGTTACAATGAGCAGTTCTTC | CASSPLSSYNEQFF
- | TRBJ2-7 | few | TRBV19 | TGTGCTATTAGCACTACAGGGAGCTCCTACGAGCAGTACTTC | CAISTTGSSYEQYF
- | TRBJ1-4 | medium-sized | TRBV27 | TGTGCCAGCAGTTTCCCCCCGGATGAAAAACTGTTTTTT | CASSFPPDEKLFF
- | TRBJ2-7 | medium-sized | TRBV20-1 | TGCAGTGCTAGAGTCTCCGGTTTCTCCTACGAGCAGTACTTC | CSARVSGFSYEQYF
- | TRBJ1-3 | - | TRBV5-1 | TGCGCCAGCAGCTTGACAGGTTCTGGAAACACCATATATTTT | CASSLTGSGNTIYF
- | TRBJ2-7 | - | TRBV11-2 | TGTGCCAGCAGCTTAACGTTTTCGAGGATCGAGCAGTACTTC | CASSLTFSRIEQYF
TRBD2 | TRBJ2-1 | medium-sized | TRBV20-1 | TGCAGTGCTAGAAATAGCGGGAGCTCCTACAATGAGCAGTTCTTC | CSARNSGSSYNEQFF
TRBD1 | TRBJ2-1 | many | TRBV3-1 | TGTGCCAGCAGCCAAACAGACAGGGTAAATGAGCAGTTCTTC | CASSQTDRVNEQFF
- | TRBJ2-7 | - | TRBV2 | TGTGCCAGCAGTGAAGCTCTATGGACAGTCTACGAGCAGTACTTC | CASSEALWTVYEQYF